This T cell receptor (beta chain) was documented in a study of T cells in Graves' hyperthyroidism and ophthalmopathy. Germline V gene sequence: CDR1 MNHEY, CDR2 SVGAGI. The J segment lost 0 bases and the V segment lost 2 bases, leaving 3 bases of the junction unmatched. This CDR3 contains 16 residues. Using RNA transcripts as the source, TCR beta CDR3 regions were amplified. HTBI primers were employed in a first-round RT-PCR of the TCR CDR3. One entry per CDR3 protein, called by TCRdb with MiXCR from the multiplex PCR reads. The table lists approximately 640,000 distinct CDR3 sequences, around a sixth of them singletons, with roughly 16% in the top ten. The study enrolled patients aged 18 to 65 with newly diagnosed hyperthyroidism of under 2 months' duration.

This TCR derives from a man aged 50 to 60 with Graves' hyperthyroidism. The gene calls are TRBV6-5 and TRBJ2-5; 10 nucleotides agree with TRBD2. The sample taken for sequencing was blood. DNA of the CDR3: TGTGCCAGCAGTTACGGTCTAGCGGGAGACCAAGAGACCCAGTACTTC. It is translated as CASSYGLAGDQETQYF.